This entry is about one T cell receptor (beta chain). This specimen belongs to a study of blood T cell repertoires in COVID-19. Turning to the study itself: The analysed material was cDNA or gDNA that came from T cells, B-cell-depleted T cells, or PBMCs.

Per the original data handling: Reference gene primers were amplified, and this amplification served to estimate nucleated cell counts. This table comes from immunoSEQ multiplex PCR, and its TCRdb copy is limited to in-frame clones, with some not included. That table is the source of V, J and clone size, and D and trimming were worked out from the DNA. The table records roughly 130,000 clones, approximately 81% of them present only once. The CDR3 consists of 16 residues. Germline lookup yields CDR1 SGHNT and CDR2 YYREEE (reference sequence). V was trimmed by 2 bases and J by 0 bases, leaving 14 bases between them.

The receptor's source is a woman aged 30 to 39 who had recovered from COVID-19. V usage is TRBV5-4 and J usage is TRBJ1-1; TRBD1 is a possible D gene (5 bases). Sequencing was performed on peripheral blood. The CDR3 sequence: CASSFQYGGVNTEAFF. CDR3 nucleotide sequence: TGTGCCAGCAGCTTTCAATACGGGGGGGTGAACACTGAAGCTTTCTTT.